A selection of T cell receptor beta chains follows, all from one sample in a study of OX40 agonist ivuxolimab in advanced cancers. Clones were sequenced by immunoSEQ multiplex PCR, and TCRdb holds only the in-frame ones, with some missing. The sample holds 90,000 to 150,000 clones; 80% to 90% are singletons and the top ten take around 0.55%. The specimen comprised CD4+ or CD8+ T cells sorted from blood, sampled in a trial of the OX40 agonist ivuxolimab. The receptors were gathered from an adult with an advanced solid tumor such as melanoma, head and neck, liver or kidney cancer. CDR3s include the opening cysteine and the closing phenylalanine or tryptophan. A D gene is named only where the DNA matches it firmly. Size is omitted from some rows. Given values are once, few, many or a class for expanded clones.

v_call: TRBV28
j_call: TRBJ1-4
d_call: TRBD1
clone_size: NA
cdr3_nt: TGTGCCAGCAGTTTAACGGGACAGGGGAATGAAAAACTGTTTTTT
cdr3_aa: CASSLTGQGNEKLFF

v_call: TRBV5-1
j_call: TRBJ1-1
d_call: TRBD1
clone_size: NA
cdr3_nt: TGCGCCAGCAGCTTTACAGGGGAAAACACTGAAGCTTTCTTT
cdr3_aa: CASSFTGENTEAFF

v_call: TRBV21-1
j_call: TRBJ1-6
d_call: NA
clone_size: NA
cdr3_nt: TGTGCCAGCAGCAAAGGAGGGATAGCAAATTCACCCCTCCACTTT
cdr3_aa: CASSKGGIANSPLHF

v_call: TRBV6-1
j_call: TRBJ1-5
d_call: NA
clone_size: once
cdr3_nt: TGTGCCAGCAAGGAACTACTTTCGGGTCAGCCCCAGCATTTT
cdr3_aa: CASKELLSGQPQHF

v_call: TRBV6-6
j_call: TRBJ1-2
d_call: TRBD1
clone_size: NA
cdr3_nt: TGTGCCAGCAGTTCGGGACAGGGCACTTTGGGTTATGGCTACACCTTC
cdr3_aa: CASSSGQGTLGYGYTF

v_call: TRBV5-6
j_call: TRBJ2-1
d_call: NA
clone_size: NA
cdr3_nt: TGTGCCAGCAGCTTGGGGACACTAAACAATGAGCAGTTCTTC
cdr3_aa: CASSLGTLNNEQFF

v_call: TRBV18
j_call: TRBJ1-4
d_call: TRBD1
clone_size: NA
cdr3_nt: TGTGCCAGCTCACCCGGACAGGGAGACGAAAAACTGTTTTTT
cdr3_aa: CASSPGQGDEKLFF

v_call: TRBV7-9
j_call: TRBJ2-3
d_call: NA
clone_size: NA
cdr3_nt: TGTGCCAGCAGCCCCCCGGGGGTGGAAGCAGATACGCAGTATTTT
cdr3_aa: CASSPPGVEADTQYF

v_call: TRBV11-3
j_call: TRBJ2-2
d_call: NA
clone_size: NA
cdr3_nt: TGTGCCAGCAGCTTAGGAGGGGCGGACACCGGGGAGCTGTTTTTT
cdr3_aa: CASSLGGADTGELFF

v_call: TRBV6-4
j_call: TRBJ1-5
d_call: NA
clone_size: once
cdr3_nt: TGTGCCAGCAGTGGATCGGGGGGCGGTCAGCCCCAGCATTTT
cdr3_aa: CASSGSGGGQPQHF

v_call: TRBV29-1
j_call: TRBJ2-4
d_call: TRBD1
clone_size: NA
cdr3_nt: TGCAGCGTCCTTGGACAGGAGGACATTCAGTACTTC
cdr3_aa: CSVLGQEDIQYF

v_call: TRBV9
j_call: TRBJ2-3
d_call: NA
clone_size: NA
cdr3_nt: TGTGCCAGCAGCCCCTACTCCTCTTTCGTCGGGAGCACAGATACGCAGTATTTT
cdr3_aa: CASSPYSSFVGSTDTQYF

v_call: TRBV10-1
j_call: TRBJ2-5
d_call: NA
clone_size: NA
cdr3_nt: TGCGCCAGCAGTGAGAATACCGGGAGTGGGACCCAGTACTTC
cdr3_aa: CASSENTGSGTQYF

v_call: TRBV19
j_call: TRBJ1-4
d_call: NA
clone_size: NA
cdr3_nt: TGTGCCAGTAGTATGTCGGGGAACCATGAAAAACTGTTTTTT
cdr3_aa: CASSMSGNHEKLFF

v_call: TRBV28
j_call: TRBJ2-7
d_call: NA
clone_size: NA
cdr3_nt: TGTGCCAGCAGCCCGAGGTATGGCGAGCAGTACTTC
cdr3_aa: CASSPRYGEQYF

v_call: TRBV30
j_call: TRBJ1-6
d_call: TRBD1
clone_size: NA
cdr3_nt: TGTGCCTGGACGGGACAGATAAATTCACCCCTCCACTTT
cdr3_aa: CAWTGQINSPLHF

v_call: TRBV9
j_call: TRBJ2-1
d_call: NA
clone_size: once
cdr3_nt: TGTGCCAGCAGCGTTCGGGGGGCCGTCTACAATGAGCAGTTCTTC
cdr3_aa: CASSVRGAVYNEQFF

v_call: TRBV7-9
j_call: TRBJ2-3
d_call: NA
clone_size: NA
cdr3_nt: TGTGCCAGCAGCTTCCGGACAGCTAGCACAGATACGCAGTATTTT
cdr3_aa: CASSFRTASTDTQYF

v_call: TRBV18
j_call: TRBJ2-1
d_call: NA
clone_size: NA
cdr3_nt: TGTGCCAGCTCGGCGGGGGCCGCCTACAATGAGCAGTTCTTC
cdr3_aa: CASSAGAAYNEQFF

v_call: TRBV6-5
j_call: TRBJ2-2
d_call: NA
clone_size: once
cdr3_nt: TGTGCCAGCAGTTATCCCGGGCCCCCGGCCGGGGAGCTGTTTTTT
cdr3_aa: CASSYPGPPAGELFF

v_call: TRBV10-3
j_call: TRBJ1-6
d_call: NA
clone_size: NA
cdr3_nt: TGTGCCACCCTATCAGATCCGGGAGGATCACCCCTCCACTTT
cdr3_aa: CATLSDPGGSPLHF

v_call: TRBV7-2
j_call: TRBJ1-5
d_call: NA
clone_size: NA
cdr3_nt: TGTGCCAGCAGCTTATGGGCGGAGGCCTCGCCCCAGCATTTT
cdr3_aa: CASSLWAEASPQHF

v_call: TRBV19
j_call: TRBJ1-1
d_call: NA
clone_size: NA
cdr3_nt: TGTGCCAGTAGTATAGATCGCCAGTCCACTGAAGCTTTCTTT
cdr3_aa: CASSIDRQSTEAFF

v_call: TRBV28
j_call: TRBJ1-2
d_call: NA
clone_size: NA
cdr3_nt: TGTGCCAGCAGTTTGACAGAGAACTATGGCTACACCTTC
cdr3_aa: CASSLTENYGYTF

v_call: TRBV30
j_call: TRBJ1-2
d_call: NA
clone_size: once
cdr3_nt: TGTGCCTGGGTCCGGGGTTCGGGCGGCTACACCTTC
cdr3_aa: CAWVRGSGGYTF

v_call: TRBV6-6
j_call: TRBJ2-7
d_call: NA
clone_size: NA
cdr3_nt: TGTGCCAGCAGCCCTGGTCGGGGCGAGCAGTACTTC
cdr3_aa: CASSPGRGEQYF

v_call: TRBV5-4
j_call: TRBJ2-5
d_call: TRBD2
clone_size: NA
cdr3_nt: TGTGCCAGCAGCTTGGGCAGGACTAGCGGGGGGAGGGAGACCCAGTACTTC
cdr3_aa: CASSLGRTSGGRETQYF

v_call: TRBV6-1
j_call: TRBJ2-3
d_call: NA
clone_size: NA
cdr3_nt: TGTGCCAGCAGTAGGACTGTACTCACAGATACGCAGTATTTT
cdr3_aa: CASSRTVLTDTQYF

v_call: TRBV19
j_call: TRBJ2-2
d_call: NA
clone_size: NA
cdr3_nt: TGTGCCAGTAGAGGGTACACCGGGGAGCTGTTTTTT
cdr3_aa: CASRGYTGELFF

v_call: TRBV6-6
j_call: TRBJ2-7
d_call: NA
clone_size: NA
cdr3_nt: TGTGCCAGCAGCCTATACTACGAGCAGTACTTC
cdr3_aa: CASSLYYEQYF

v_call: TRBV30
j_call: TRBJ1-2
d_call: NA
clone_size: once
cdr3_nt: TGTGCCTGGAGTGGGCAGTCATCGACGGGCTACACCTTC
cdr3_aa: CAWSGQSSTGYTF

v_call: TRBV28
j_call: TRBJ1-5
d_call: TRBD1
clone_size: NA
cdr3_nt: TGTGCCAGCAGGACCGGGACAGGGGGTGAACAGCCCCAGCATTTT
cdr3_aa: CASRTGTGGEQPQHF

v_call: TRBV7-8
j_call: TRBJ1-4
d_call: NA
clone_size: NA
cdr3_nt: TGTGCCAGCAGCTTAGAGGCAACTAATGAAAAACTGTTTTTT
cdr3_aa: CASSLEATNEKLFF

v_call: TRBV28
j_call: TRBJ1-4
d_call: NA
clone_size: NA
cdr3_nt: TGTGCCAGCAGTCCCGGAGCGATTGCAACTAATGAAAAACTGTTTTTT
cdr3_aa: CASSPGAIATNEKLFF

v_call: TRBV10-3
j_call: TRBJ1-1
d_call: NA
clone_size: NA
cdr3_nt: TGTGCCATCAGTGAGCACCACAAGAACACTGAAGCTTTCTTT
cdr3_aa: CAISEHHKNTEAFF

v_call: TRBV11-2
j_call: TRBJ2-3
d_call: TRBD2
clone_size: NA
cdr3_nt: TGTGCCAGCAGCTTTAGCACTAGCGGGGGGTTTGATACGCAGTATTTT
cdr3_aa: CASSFSTSGGFDTQYF

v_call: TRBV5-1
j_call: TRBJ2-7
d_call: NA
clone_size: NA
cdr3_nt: TGCGCCAGCAGCTCGCAGGGGTCTACCTACGAGCAGTACTTC
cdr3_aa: CASSSQGSTYEQYF

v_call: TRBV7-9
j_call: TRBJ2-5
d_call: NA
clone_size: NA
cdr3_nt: TGTGCCAGCAGCTTAAGGGTTGCAGGACAAGAGACCCAGTACTTC
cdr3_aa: CASSLRVAGQETQYF

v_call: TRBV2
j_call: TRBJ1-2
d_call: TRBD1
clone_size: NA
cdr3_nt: TGTGCCACCAGGACAGGGGCTGGCTATGGCTACACCTTC
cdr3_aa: CATRTGAGYGYTF

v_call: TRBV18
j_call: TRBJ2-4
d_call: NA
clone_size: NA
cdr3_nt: TGTGCCAGCTCAACGGGACACGAGACCCTAGCCAAAAACATTCAGTACTTC
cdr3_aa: CASSTGHETLAKNIQYF

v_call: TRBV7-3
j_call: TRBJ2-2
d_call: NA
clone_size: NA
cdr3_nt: TGTGCCAGCAGCTTCGGGAGAAACACCGGGGAGCTGTTTTTT
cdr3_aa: CASSFGRNTGELFF

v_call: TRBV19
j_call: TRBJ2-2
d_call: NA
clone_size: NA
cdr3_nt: TGTGCCAGTAGAAAGGGTCGGAGCTGGGACACCGGGGAGCTGTTTTTT
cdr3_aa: CASRKGRSWDTGELFF

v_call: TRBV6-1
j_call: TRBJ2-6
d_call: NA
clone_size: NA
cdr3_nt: TGTGCCAGCAGTGAAAGATCTTCTGGGGCCAACGTCCTGACTTTC
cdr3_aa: CASSERSSGANVLTF

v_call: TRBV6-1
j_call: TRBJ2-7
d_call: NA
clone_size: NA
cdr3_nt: TGTGCCAGCAGTGGTGGGCCCGCCTACGAGCAGTACTTC
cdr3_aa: CASSGGPAYEQYF

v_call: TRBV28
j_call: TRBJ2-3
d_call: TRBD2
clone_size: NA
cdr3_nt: TGTGCCAGCAGGACTATAGCGGGGGGCACAGATACGCAGTATTTT
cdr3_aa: CASRTIAGGTDTQYF

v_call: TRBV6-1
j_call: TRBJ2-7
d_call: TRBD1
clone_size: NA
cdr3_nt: TGTGCCAGCAGGGGACAGGGGAGGGGCGAGCAGTACTTC
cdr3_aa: CASRGQGRGEQYF

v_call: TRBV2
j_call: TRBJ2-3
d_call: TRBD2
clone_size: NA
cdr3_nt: TGTGCCAGCAGTGCGCGGGAACTAGCGGGGGGTACAGATACGCAGTATTTT
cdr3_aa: CASSARELAGGTDTQYF

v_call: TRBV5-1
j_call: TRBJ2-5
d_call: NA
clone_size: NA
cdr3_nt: TGCGCCAGCAGCTTGGCCGGAGAGGGTCAAGAGACCCAGTACTTC
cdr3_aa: CASSLAGEGQETQYF

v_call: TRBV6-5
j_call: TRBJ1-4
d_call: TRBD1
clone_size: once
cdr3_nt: TGTGCCAGCAGAAACAGGGGGCCGGGTGAAAAACTGTTTTTT
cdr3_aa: CASRNRGPGEKLFF

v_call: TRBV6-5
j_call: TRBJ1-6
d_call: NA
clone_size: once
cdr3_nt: TGTGCCAGCAGTTACTCGAAACAGAAGGAATCACCCCTCCACTTT
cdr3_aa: CASSYSKQKESPLHF